This TCR beta chain was captured by sequencing in a study of T-cell memory formation after mild COVID-19 listed by TCRdb under 2021. In terms of the full investigation: TCR sequence clusters from the two donors were found to be largely donor specific. In two donors, T-cell clones that expanded and contracted after mild COVID-19 were followed by sequencing TCRalpha and TCRbeta repertoires longitudinally. The cohort was made up of two young adult volunteers, one female and one male, who were previously healthy. Paper-wide results and their limitations: The detection of some responding clones in pre-infection memory suggests that pre-existing cross-reactive memory T cells joined the SARS-CoV-2 response. SARS-CoV-2 specificity of the second-wave clones peaking on day 37 was not confirmed. Clones that contracted from day 15 to 85 showed balanced CD4/CD8 phenotypes, whereas a second wave of clones that expanded from day 15 to 37 leaned towards CD4+. Contracting CD4+ clones were located mainly in the CM and EM memory subsets, whereas CD8+ clones were found to be enriched in EMRA. The study covered only a couple of mild cases, and larger cohorts including severe cases with pre-infection samples were considered necessary.

This clonotype occurred a few times. What this receptor recognizes is not known. The input lacks base qualities; no much larger clone sits a single base away. PBMCs were isolated by Ficoll-Paque density gradient centrifugation. CDR3 length: 13 amino acids, cysteine to phenylalanine. Only the CDR3 DNA stays, 39 bases, in frame from base 1. CDR1 is given as SQVTM and CDR2 as ANQGSEA, both from the germline V gene. Trimming accounts for 4 bases at V and 8 bases at J, while the number of junction bases matched to no gene is 5. Data came from an Illumina NovaSeq 6000. TCRalpha and TCRbeta cDNA libraries were built by 5'RACE with constant-segment primers, adding sample barcodes and unique molecular identifiers. RNA was extracted from every sample with Trizol reagent. Amplification of the libraries took two PCR steps, and the second step added a second sample barcode plus Illumina TruSeq adapters. Sequencing of libraries was performed on an Illumina NovaSeq with 2 x 150 bp paired-end reads. Per the source publication's procedure: Reads were demultiplexed and collapsed into UMI-guided consensus sequences with migec v1.2.7. Using mixcr v2.1.11, UMI consensuses were aligned to TRA and TRB V and J templates and then assembled into clonotypes. A clonotype was counted as expanded or contracted only if both edgeR and NoisET called the change significant, with noise models trained on biological replicates. For edgeR calls, a false discovery rate-adjusted p below 0.01 and a log2 fold-change threshold of 1 were applied. As an exploratory analysis of dynamics, max-normalized trajectories of the 1000 most abundant clonotypes were examined with PCA combined with hierarchical clustering. Separately sequenced CD4+ and CD8+ repertoires were used to assign a CD4 or CD8 phenotype to each responding clone. TCRdb reprocessed the public reads (quality trimming at Q25 with fastp, clone calling with MiXCR) and kept in-frame beta chains. Rows with a matching CDR3 protein are joined into one entry that keeps the most common DNA and genes. None of the V and J calls come from the authors' own analysis; TCRdb made them. This sample has roughly 320,000 distinct CDR3 sequences in its table, and 28% of those were observed once. The ten largest clones capture less than 15% of the sample.

This sequence originates from an adult woman who had mild COVID-19 (a few samples of this study predate the infection). The sample titles of this study are shuffled in the database, so cell type and time point are left out; the donor was told from shared clones. The sample comprised PBMCs or a T cell subset sorted from them (not recorded which). The V and J segments used are TRBV29-1 and TRBJ1-3; the junction holds 10 bases that match TRBD1. The nucleotides read TGCAGCGTTGCAGGACAGGGGGTGGACACCATATATTTT. Its protein is CSVAGQGVDTIYF. Reference TRBV29-1 and TRBJ1-3 proteins supply the regions before and after the CDR3; the full variable domain is: SAVISQKPSRDICQRGTSLTIQCQVDSQVTMMFWYRQQPGQSLTLIATANQGSEATYESGFVIDKFPISRPNLTFSTLTVSNMSPEDSSIYLCSVAGQGVDTIYFGEGSWLTVV.